Listed here are 32 T cell receptor beta chains from one sample, sequenced in a study of control samples from healthy donors and cancer patients. Only in-frame clones appear in the TCRdb table, and some are missing; sequencing was by immunoSEQ multiplex PCR. The sample holds some 120,000 clones; just over 90% are singletons and the top ten take 1.5% to 2%. The sequenced sample was PBMCs. The receptor set was obtained from a middle-aged man with head and neck cancer.

V usage is TRBV7-9 and J usage is TRBJ2-7; D gene unclear. Germline CDR1 SEHNR, CDR2 FQNEAQ (reference sequence). The V end was cut by 2 bases, the J end by 3 bases, with 8 bases between. This CDR3 has 13 residues. The CDR3 region is CASSLLLSYEQYF. The CDR3, as DNA: TGTGCCAGCAGCTTACTCCTTAGCTACGAGCAGTACTTC.

The chain links TRBV4-3 to TRBJ2-1, with 11 bases matching TRBD2. Trimming took 6 bases from V and 2 from J; bases not matched to a gene: 6. This CDR3 is built from 16 residues. Germline values: CDR1 LGHNA, CDR2 YSLEER. The CDR3 here is CASSSGTSGPYNEQFF. In DNA form, the CDR3 reads TGCGCCAGCAGTTCTGGGACTAGCGGACCCTACAATGAGCAGTTCTTC.

This chain connects TRBV30 to TRBJ1-2; no reliable D call. Germline V CDR1 and CDR2: GTSNPN, SVGIG (reference sequence). This CDR3 spans 9 amino acids. The CDR3 DNA reads as TGTGGAGAAAACTATGGCTACACCTTC. This gives the protein CGENYGYTF.

On this clone: A junction end diverges from the germline sequence, so it may reflect a read error. This chain's CDR3 is CAGSRRQESNEKLFF. In nucleotides, the CDR3 is TGCGCCGGCAGCCGCAGACAGGAATCTAATGAAAAACTGTTTTTT. V is TRBV5-1 and J is TRBJ1-4; tentatively, D is TRBD1 (6 bases). CDR3 length: 15 amino acids. Germline values: CDR1 SGHRS, CDR2 YFSETQ.

The V and J genes are TRBV7-2 and TRBJ2-7; no clear D gene. Germline values: CDR1 SGHTA, CDR2 FQGNSA. Between the trimmed V and J ends, which lost 6 bases and 2 bases, there was a span of 8 bases. The CDR3 is made up of 12 amino acids. In nucleotides, the CDR3 is TGTGCCAGCAGGGGCGGAACCTACGAGCAGTACTTC. Translating it yields CASRGGTYEQYF.

The chain carries TRBV4-3 and TRBJ2-2, with no clear D. Trimming took off 0 bases at V and 3 bases at J, with 20 bases between the two ends. CDR3 size: 19 residues. Germline V gives CDR1 LGHNA, CDR2 YSLEER. The CDR3 here is CASSQESPPKSRHTGELFF. CDR3 DNA sequence: TGCGCCAGCAGCCAAGAAAGCCCCCCCAAGAGTAGGCACACCGGGGAGCTGTTTTTT.

The chain employs TRBV12-3 or TRBV12-4 and TRBJ2-7; D uncertain. V lost 3 bases and J 0 bases, leaving 6 bases between the germline ends. CDR3 length equals 13 residues. Written as DNA, the CDR3 is TGTGCCAGCAGTTTTCTTAGCTCCTACGAGCAGTACTTC. Protein product: CASSFLSSYEQYF.

The V and J genes are TRBV4-1 and TRBJ2-3; D not resolved. Germline CDR1 MGHRA, CDR2 YSYEKL. The CDR3 runs 18 residues. V was clipped by 0 bases and J by 4 bases, with 20 bases between them. CDR3 loop: CASSQERVAKAAADTQYF. The CDR3 nucleotides read TGCGCCAGCAGCCAAGAAAGAGTCGCGAAGGCCGCCGCAGATACGCAGTATTTT.

The chain recombines TRBV7-2 with TRBJ2-5; 8 nucleotides line up with TRBD1. CDR3 length equals 13 residues. V lost 6 bases, J lost 1 base, and 1 base stayed unmatched. Per the germline V gene, CDR1 is SGHTA and CDR2 is FQGNSA. In nucleotides, the CDR3 is TGTGCCAGCAGAGACAGGGGCCAAGAGACCCAGTACTTC. It specifies CASRDRGQETQYF. Based on the CDR3 plus reference TRBV7-2 and TRBJ2-5, the full variable domain is GAGVSQSPSNKVTEKGKDVELRCDPISGHTALYWYRQSLGQGLEFLIYFQGNSAPDKSGLPSDRFSAERTGGSVSTLTIQRTQQEDSAVYLCASRDRGQETQYFGPGTRLLVL.

V and J are TRBV7-3 and TRBJ2-1; TRBD2 matches at 10 bases. Germline V CDR1 and CDR2: SGHTA, FQGTGA. This CDR3 has 15 residues. The V gene end was trimmed by 7 bases and the J gene end by 4 bases; junction bases not matched to a gene: 7. CDR3 in DNA: TGTGCCAGCACCGACCCTAGCGGGGGTTACAATGAGCAGTTCTTC. As protein: CASTDPSGGYNEQFF.

The genes are TRBV4-3 and TRBJ2-7, with TRBD1 identical over 7 bases. The junction had 7 bases not matched to a gene; V was cut back by 0 bases and J by 2 bases. The germline V gene has CDR1 LGHNA and CDR2 YSLEER. CDR3 size: 16 residues. The CDR3 protein is CASSQESGQTPYEQYF. CDR3 sequence (DNA): TGCGCCAGCAGCCAAGAGTCGGGACAGACGCCCTACGAGCAGTACTTC.

The CDR3 here is CASSPTVGGHQPQHF. DNA for the CDR3: TGTGCCAGCAGCCCTACTGTGGGAGGGCATCAGCCCCAGCATTTT. This chain links TRBV7-8 with TRBJ1-5; D is unclear. CDR3 length equals 15 residues. Germline V gives CDR1 SGHVS, CDR2 FQNEAQ. V lost 5 bases to trimming and J lost 5 bases, with 16 bases between them. Together with reference TRBV7-8 and TRBJ1-5, the CDR3 gives the full variable domain: GAGVSQSPRYKVAKRGQDVALRCDPISGHVSLFWYQQALGQGPEFLTYFQNEAQLDKSGLPSDRFFAERPEGSVSTLKIQRTQQEDSAVYLCASSPTVGGHQPQHFGDGTRLSIL.

The V gene is TRBV30, the J gene TRBJ2-1; 11 bases match TRBD2. This CDR3 contains 14 residues. CDR1 GTSNPN and CDR2 SVGIG come from the germline V gene (reference sequence). V lost 5 bases and J lost 9; bases outside the gene matches: 9. The CDR3 DNA reads TGTGCCTGGGGGGGACTAGCGGCCTCCGGTGAGCAGTTCTTC. Its translation: CAWGGLAASGEQFF.

The chain joins TRBV11-2 to TRBJ1-6; 7 bases align to TRBD1. Germline trimming cut 4 bases from V and 7 bases from J; bases unmatched to any gene: 4. Germline CDR1 SGHAT, CDR2 FQNNGV. The CDR3 length is 14 residues. The DNA of the CDR3 is TGTGCCAGCAGCTATGGGACAGCGAATTCACCCCTCCACTTT. Translated, it gives CASSYGTANSPLHF. Full variable domain (remainder filled in from reference TRBV11-2 and TRBJ1-6): EAGVAQSPRYKIIEKRQSVAFWCNPISGHATLYWYQQILGQGPKLLIQFQNNGVVDDSQLPKDRFSAERLKGVDSTLKIQPAKLEDSAVYLCASSYGTANSPLHFGNGTRLTVT.

This chain uses TRBV10-3 with TRBJ2-7; maybe TRBD1 (6 bases). Trimming removed 7 bases from V and 0 bases from J, with 10 bases in between. Germline values: CDR1 ENHRY, CDR2 SYGVKD. There are 13 residues in the CDR3. The CDR3 sequence is CAITKDSSYEQYF. The CDR3 region has the DNA TGTGCCATCACCAAGGACAGCTCCTACGAGCAGTACTTC.

The V gene is TRBV10-1, the J gene TRBJ2-4; no firm D call. Trimming took off 1 base at V and 8 bases at J, with 9 bases between the two ends. This CDR3 is 13 amino acids long. Germline CDR1 and CDR2: WNHNN and SYGVQD (reference sequence). CDR3 coding DNA: TGCGCCAGCAGTGAGTGTAGGCGCGACATTCAGTACTTC. It specifies CASSECRRDIQYF.

The V gene is TRBV6-6, the J gene TRBJ1-2, with D perhaps matching TRBD1 (6 bases). With 4 bases removed from V and 4 bases from J, the gap between germline ends came to 19 bases. CDR3 length: 16 amino acids. Germline CDR1 is MNHNY and CDR2 is SVGAGI (reference sequence). CDR3 DNA sequence: TGTGCCAGCAGTTCCTTCCTTCTTCAGGGGACCTATGGCTACACCTTC. This gives the protein CASSSFLLQGTYGYTF.

The chain carries TRBV5-1 and TRBJ2-1; D tentatively reads TRBD1 or TRBD2 (6 bases each). The CDR3 contains 16 residues. Germline V gene data show CDR1 as SGHRS and CDR2 as YFSETQ. Trimming cost V 0 bases and J 0 bases, with 10 bases left between them. The CDR3 reads CASSLVGGLSYNEQFF. The CDR3 DNA is TGCGCCAGCAGCTTGGTTGGGGGGCTCTCCTACAATGAGCAGTTCTTC.

The chain uses TRBV19 and TRBJ1-2; a possible D gene is TRBD1 (5 bases). V shed 6 bases and J shed 4 bases, with 15 bases lying between them. Per germline, CDR1 LNHDA and CDR2 SQIVND (reference sequence). CDR3 length equals 14 residues. The CDR3 reads CASSRRGSTYGYTF. The CDR3 region has the DNA TGTGCCAGTAGCAGGCGGGGGTCTACCTATGGCTACACCTTC. Full variable domain (rest looked up from reference TRBV19 and TRBJ1-2): DGGITQSPKYLFRKEGQNVTLSCEQNLNHDAMYWYRQDPGQGLRLIYYSQIVNDFQKGDIAEGYSVSREKKESFPLTVTSAQKNPTAFYLCASSRRGSTYGYTFGSGTRLTVV.

This chain connects TRBV6-4 to TRBJ1-2; the D gene is possibly TRBD1 (6 bases). This CDR3 region has 15 residues. The V gene's germline CDR1 is MRHNA and CDR2 SNTAGT. Trimming pared 5 bases from V and 2 bases from J, leaving 15 bases between. CDR3 DNA sequence: TGTGCCAGCAGTAAAAGGGGGGGGATAAACTATGGCTACACCTTC. It encodes CASSKRGGINYGYTF.

Worth noting for this clone: The junction differs from germline at one of its ends, possibly a read error. This chain uses TRBV4-1 with TRBJ1-3; D not resolved. Germline V gene sequence: CDR1 MGHRA, CDR2 YSYEKL. The CDR3 is made up of 12 amino acids. DNA of the CDR3: TGCGCCAGCAGCCAAGAGGGCGGCCCACGGGATTTT. It specifies CASSQEGGPRDF.

J is TRBJ1-4 and V is TRBV19; D is possibly TRBD1 (5 bases). The CDR3 covers 15 residues. Trimming removed 3 bases from V and 4 bases from J, with 12 bases in between. CDR1 and CDR2 (germline): LNHDA, SQIVND (reference sequence). The CDR3 here is CASSIWDGGNEKLFF. The CDR3 region has the DNA TGTGCCAGTAGTATTTGGGACGGAGGTAATGAAAAACTGTTTTTT.

The chain employs TRBV28 and TRBJ2-1; D call uncertain. CDR3 size: 16 residues. Trimming left V 3 bases short and J 4 bases short, with 16 bases between. CDR1 is MDHEN and CDR2 is SYDVKM in the germline V gene. The CDR3: CASSFRAYEPYNEQFF. The CDR3 coding sequence is TGTGCCAGCAGTTTTCGAGCCTACGAGCCTTACAATGAGCAGTTCTTC. The full variable domain, in which reference TRBV28 and TRBJ2-1 provide the parts outside the CDR3, is DVKVTQSSRYLVKRTGEKVFLECVQDMDHENMFWYRQDPGLGLRLIYFSYDVKMKEKGDIPEGYSVSREKKERFSLILESASTNQTSMYLCASSFRAYEPYNEQFFGPGTRLTVL.

The rearrangement joins TRBV19 to TRBJ1-2; D is possibly TRBD1 (5 bases). Germline loops: CDR1 LNHDA, CDR2 SQIVND (reference sequence). The ends were cut back, 2 bases at V and 8 bases at J, with 9 bases in the middle. The length of the CDR3 is 12 residues. CDR3 residues: CASSIRGRGYTF. Here the CDR3 DNA reads TGTGCCAGTAGTATACGGGGGAGAGGCTACACCTTC.

The rearrangement uses TRBV6-2 or TRBV6-3 and TRBJ2-1; weak D call: TRBD2 (6 bases). The CDR3 spans 15 residues. Trimming left V 1 base short and J 0 bases short, with 7 bases between. Germline CDR1 MNHEY, CDR2 SVGEGT. The CDR3 spells CASSYWGVSYNEQFF. The DNA of the CDR3 is TGTGCCAGCAGTTACTGGGGGGTCTCCTACAATGAGCAGTTCTTC.

The chain couples TRBV13 to TRBJ2-5; 10 bases line up with TRBD2. The trim removed 4 bases at V and 2 bases at J, leaving 16 bases unmatched. This CDR3 spans 19 amino acids. Germline values: CDR1 PRHDT, CDR2 FYEKMQ (reference sequence). The CDR3 region is CASSSSTGLALEEQETQYF. The CDR3 DNA reads as TGTGCCAGCAGCTCCTCCACGGGACTAGCGTTAGAAGAGCAAGAGACCCAGTACTTC.

V and J are TRBV9 and TRBJ1-2; D perhaps matches TRBD1 (5 bases). Germline V gene lookup returns CDR1 SGDLS and CDR2 YYNGEE. The CDR3 contains 15 residues. The V and J ends lost 3 bases and 6 bases respectively, with 18 bases between them. In DNA form, the CDR3 reads TGTGCCAGCAGCGCGGTTAGGGACCCCGGAAATGGCTACACCTTC. Protein sequence: CASSAVRDPGNGYTF.

The gene calls are TRBV6-5 and TRBJ2-2; 7 nucleotides match TRBD2. Losses at the gene ends were 0 bases for V and 9 bases for J; bases not matched to a gene: 10. Germline V lookup: CDR1 MNHEY, CDR2 SVGAGI. The CDR3 runs to 16 residues. CDR3 nucleotides: TGTGCCAGCAGTTACTCGGGCAGCGGGGTACCCCGGGAGCTGTTTTTT. Translating gives CASSYSGSGVPRELFF.

This chain joins TRBV6-5 and TRBJ1-1, with no clear D. CDR3 size: 14 residues. Germline CDR1 reads MNHEY; CDR2 reads SVGAGI. Trimming left V 2 bases short and J 0 bases short, with 7 bases between. Written as DNA, the CDR3 is TGTGCCAGCAGTTACCTCCCTTTGAACACTGAAGCTTTCTTT. It yields the protein CASSYLPLNTEAFF.

Here the CDR3 DNA reads TGTGCCAGTACCCCGGGACAGGGTTACACCGGGGAGCTGTTTTTT. This gives the protein CASTPGQGYTGELFF. The rearrangement joins TRBV19 to TRBJ2-2; TRBD1 agrees at 9 bases. This CDR3 has 15 residues. The germline V gene has CDR1 LNHDA and CDR2 SQIVND (reference sequence). The V and J ends lost 7 bases and 3 bases, in that order; junction bases with no gene match: 6.

The chain carries TRBV4-1 and TRBJ1-2; perhaps TRBD1 as D (5 bases). The CDR3 has 14 residues. Trimming removed 4 bases at V and 4 bases at J, with 13 bases between. Germline V gene sequence: CDR1 MGHRA, CDR2 YSYEKL. The DNA for the CDR3 is TGCGCCAGCAGCCCGCAGGGCCTCAGCTATGGCTACACCTTC. This sequence encodes CASSPQGLSYGYTF.

This clone was picked up one time. The chain combines TRBV5-1 with TRBJ2-3; no definite D call. The CDR3 sequence is 12 residues long. Trimming took 1 base from V and 7 from J, leaving 7 bases between them. In germline, CDR1 is SGHRS, CDR2 YFSETQ. The CDR3 spells CASSLYGYTQYF. The CDR3 nucleotides are TGCGCCAGCAGCTTGTATGGCTATACGCAGTATTTT.